This T cell receptor beta chain was sequenced in a study of T cell changes during pregnancy in multiple sclerosis. This CDR3 comprises 13 residues. V lost 3 bases and J 9 bases, leaving 15 bases between the germline ends. Per germline, CDR1 GTSNPN and CDR2 SVGIG (reference sequence). The assay was immunoSEQ multiplex PCR, and TCRdb's table has in-frame clones only and misses some. Of about 100,000 clones detected, about nine tenths appear once; the ten largest clones hold under 0.85%. This clonotype originated in a female donor in good health, enrolled as a control in a pregnancy study. The V and J genes are TRBV30 and TRBJ1-5; D gene ambiguous. The sample in question was peripheral blood, obtained in the second trimester of pregnancy. The CDR3 DNA follows: TGTGCCTGGAGCGATACAGCCTCCGGGCCCCAGCATTTT. It translates to CAWSDTASGPQHF.